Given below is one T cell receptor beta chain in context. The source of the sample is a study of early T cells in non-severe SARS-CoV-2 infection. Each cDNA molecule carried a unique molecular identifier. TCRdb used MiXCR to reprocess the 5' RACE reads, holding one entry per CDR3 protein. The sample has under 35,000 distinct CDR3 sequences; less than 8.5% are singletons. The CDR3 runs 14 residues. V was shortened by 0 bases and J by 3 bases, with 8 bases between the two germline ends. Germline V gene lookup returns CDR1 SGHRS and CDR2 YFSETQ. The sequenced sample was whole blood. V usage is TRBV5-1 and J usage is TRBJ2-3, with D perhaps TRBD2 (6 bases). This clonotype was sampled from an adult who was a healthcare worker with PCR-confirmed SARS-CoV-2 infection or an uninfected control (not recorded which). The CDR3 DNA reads TGCGCCAGCAGCTTGGGGGAGGAGACAGATACGCAGTATTTT. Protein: CASSLGEETDTQYF.